This TCR beta chain was obtained from a study of shared clonotypes between healthy human individuals. Naive CD8 cells, CD45RO-negative and positively selected for CCR7, excluded terminally differentiated effector memory CD45RA+ cells. As handled by the study authors: ImmunoSEQ gave junction-only sequences without quality scores, so filtering differed. Produced via immunoSEQ multiplex PCR; TCRdb's table is partial and in-frame only. The D gene and trimming were derived from the DNA, and the V and J assignments and clone size from that table. The sample yields about 2.1 million clones, just over 90% seen once. The germline V gene has CDR1 GTSNPN and CDR2 SVGIG (reference sequence). This CDR3 is 11 amino acids long. V was trimmed by 6 bases and J by 4 bases, leaving 10 bases between them. Study conclusions and caveats: Relative to their counterparts shared across all four donors, non-shared clonotypes exhibited diminished generation probabilities. In several donors, roughly 5.2% of naive CD4 clonotypes appeared in common.

Comment on this clone: Its antigen is unknown.

The chain has TRBV30 and TRBJ2-7, with D possibly being TRBD1 (5 bases). The source material was naive CD8+ T cells from PBMCs. The sequence was collected from a man aged 18 to 35 in good health. Some clones in this sample may be carry-over from other donors' samples. The CDR3 region has the DNA TGTGCCTGCCAAAAGGGGTACGAGCAGTACTTC. Translation: CACQKGYEQYF.